Reported below is one TCR beta chain. Its antigen is unknown. The CD4+ fraction was divided into a CD45RA+ naive subset and a CD45RA-negative memory subset. Measured with immunoSEQ multiplex PCR; TCRdb has only the in-frame clones, and not every one. Of approximately 1.5 million clones listed, nearly 99% are singletons. This specimen comes from a study of shared clonotypes between healthy human individuals. The CDR3 extends over 15 amino acids. Trimming left V 2 bases short and J 2 bases short, with 13 bases between. The germline CDR1 and CDR2 sequences are SGHTA and FQGNSA. Points from the study as a whole: Large depth notwithstanding, sorted-subset sequencing proved incomplete by rarefaction. It was anticipated that sequencing depth would influence how many clonotypes donors shared.

Sequencing was carried out using naive CD4+ T cells sorted from blood. Specified subset: CD45RA+ positively selected. This rearrangement joins TRBV7-2 to TRBJ2-7; D gene uncertain. This sequence originates from a man aged 25-45 years in good health. The CDR3 loop reads CASSLRAGPAYEQYF. CDR3 DNA: TGTGCCAGCAGCTTACGGGCAGGCCCGGCCTACGAGCAGTACTTC.